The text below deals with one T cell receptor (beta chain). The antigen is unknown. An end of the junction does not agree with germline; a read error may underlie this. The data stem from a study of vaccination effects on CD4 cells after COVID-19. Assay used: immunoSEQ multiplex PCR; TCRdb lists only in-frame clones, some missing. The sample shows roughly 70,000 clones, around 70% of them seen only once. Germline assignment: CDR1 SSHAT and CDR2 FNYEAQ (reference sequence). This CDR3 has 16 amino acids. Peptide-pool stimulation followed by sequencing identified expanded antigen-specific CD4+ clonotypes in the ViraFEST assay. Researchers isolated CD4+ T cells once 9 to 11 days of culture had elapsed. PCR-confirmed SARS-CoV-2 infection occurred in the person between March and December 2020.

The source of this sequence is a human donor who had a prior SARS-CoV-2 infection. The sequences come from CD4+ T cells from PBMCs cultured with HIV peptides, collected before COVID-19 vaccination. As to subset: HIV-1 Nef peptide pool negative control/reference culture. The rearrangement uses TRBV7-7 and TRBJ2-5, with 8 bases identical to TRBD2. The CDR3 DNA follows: TGTGCTAGCAGCACCAGAGGGGCGGGAGGATCGGAGACCCAGTACTTC. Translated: CASSTRGAGGSETQYF.